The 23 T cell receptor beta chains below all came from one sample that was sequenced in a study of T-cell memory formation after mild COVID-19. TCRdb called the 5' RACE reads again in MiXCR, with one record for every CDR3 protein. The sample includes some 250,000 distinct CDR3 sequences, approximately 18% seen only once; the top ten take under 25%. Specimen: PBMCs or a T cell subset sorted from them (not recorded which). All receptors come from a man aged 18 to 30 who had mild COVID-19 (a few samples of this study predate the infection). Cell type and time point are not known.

The CDR3 region is CASSLPRDRGQRGLNEKLFF. The CDR3 DNA reads TGTGCCAGCAGCTTACCCCGGGACAGGGGGCAACGGGGGCTTAATGAAAAACTGTTTTTT. The chain uses TRBV7-9 and TRBJ1-4; 12 nucleotides align to TRBD1. The V and J ends lost 2 bases and 4 bases, in that order; junction bases with no gene match: 14. The germline gives CDR1 SEHNR, CDR2 FQNEAQ (reference sequence). The length of the CDR3 is 20 residues.

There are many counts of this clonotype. The CDR3 loop reads CASSLGFYGYTF. The CDR3, as DNA: TGTGCCAGCAGTTTAGGTTTCTATGGCTACACCTTC. V and J are TRBV12-3 or TRBV12-4 and TRBJ1-2; D call uncertain. Trimming stripped 1 base from V and 4 bases from J, with 4 bases between. This CDR3 is built from 12 residues.

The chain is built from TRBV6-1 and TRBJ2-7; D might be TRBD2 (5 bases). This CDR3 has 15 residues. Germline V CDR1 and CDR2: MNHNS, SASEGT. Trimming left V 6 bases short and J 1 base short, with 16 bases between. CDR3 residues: CASRERGSQSYEQYV. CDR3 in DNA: TGTGCCAGCAGGGAAAGAGGGAGTCAATCCTACGAGCAGTACGTC.

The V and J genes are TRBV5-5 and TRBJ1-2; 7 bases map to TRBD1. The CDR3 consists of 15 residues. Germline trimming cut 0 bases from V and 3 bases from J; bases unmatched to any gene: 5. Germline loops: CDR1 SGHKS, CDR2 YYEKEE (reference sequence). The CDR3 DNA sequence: TGTGCCAGCAGCTTGGACAGGGGCCAGGACTATGGCTACACCTTC. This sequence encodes CASSLDRGQDYGYTF.

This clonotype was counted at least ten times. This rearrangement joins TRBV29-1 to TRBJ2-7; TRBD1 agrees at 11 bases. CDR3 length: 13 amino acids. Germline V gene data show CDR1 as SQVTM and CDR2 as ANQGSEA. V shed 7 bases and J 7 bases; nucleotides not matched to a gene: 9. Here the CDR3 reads CSAVDRGRWEQYF. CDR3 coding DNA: TGCAGCGCCGTGGACAGGGGGCGCTGGGAGCAGTACTTC.

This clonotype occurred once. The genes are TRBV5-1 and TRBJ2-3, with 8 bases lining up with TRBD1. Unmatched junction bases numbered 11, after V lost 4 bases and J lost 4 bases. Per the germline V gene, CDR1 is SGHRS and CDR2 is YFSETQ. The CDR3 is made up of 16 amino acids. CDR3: CASSGGQAFRADTQYF. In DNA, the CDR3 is TGCGCCAGCAGCGGGGGACAGGCCTTTAGGGCAGATACGCAGTATTTT.

CDR3 sequence (DNA): TGCAGTGCTAGGGAAGGAGAACAGGACAATCAGCCCCAGCATTTT. Translation gives CSAREGEQDNQPQHF. J is TRBJ1-5 and V is TRBV20-1, with D possibly being TRBD1 (5 bases). Trimming left V 3 bases short and J 3 bases short, with 15 bases between. The CDR3 consists of 15 residues. Germline V gene lookup returns CDR1 DFQATT and CDR2 SNEGSKA (reference sequence).

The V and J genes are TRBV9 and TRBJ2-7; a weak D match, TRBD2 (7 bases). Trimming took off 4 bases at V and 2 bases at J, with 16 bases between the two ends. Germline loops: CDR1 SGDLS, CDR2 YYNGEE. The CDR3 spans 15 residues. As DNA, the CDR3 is TGTGCCAGCAGCAAGGGGGGGGACACCACCTACGAGCAGTACTTC. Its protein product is CASSKGGDTTYEQYF.

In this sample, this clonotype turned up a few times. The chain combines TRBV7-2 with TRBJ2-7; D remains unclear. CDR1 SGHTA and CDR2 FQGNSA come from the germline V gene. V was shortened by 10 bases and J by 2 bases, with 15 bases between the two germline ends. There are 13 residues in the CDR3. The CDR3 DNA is TGTGCCACCAGTCTCACAGCTACCTACGAGCAGTACTTC. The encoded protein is CATSLTATYEQYF.

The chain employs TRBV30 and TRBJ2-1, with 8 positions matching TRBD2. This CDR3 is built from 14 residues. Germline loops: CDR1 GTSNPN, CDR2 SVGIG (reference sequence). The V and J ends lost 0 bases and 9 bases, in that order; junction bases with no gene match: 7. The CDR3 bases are TGTGCCTGGAGTGTCGAGCGGGAGTTGAGTGAGCAGTTCTTC. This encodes CAWSVERELSEQFF.

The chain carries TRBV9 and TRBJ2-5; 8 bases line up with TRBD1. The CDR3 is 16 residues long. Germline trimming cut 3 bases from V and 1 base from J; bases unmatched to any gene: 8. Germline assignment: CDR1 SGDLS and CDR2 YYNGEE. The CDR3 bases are TGTGCCAGCAGCGCGACAGGGGCGAGGTTCCAAGAGACCCAGTACTTC. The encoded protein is CASSATGARFQETQYF.

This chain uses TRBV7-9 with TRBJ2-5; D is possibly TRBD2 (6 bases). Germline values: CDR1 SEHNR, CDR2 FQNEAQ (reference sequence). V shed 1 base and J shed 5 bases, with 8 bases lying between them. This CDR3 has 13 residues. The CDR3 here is CASSLEGRETQYF. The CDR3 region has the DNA TGTGCCAGCAGCTTAGAAGGGAGGGAGACCCAGTACTTC.

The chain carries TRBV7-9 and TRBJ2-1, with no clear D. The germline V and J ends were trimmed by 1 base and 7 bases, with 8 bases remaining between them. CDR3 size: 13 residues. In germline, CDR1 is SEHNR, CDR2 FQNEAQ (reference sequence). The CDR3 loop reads CASSLGLNNEQFF. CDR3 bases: TGTGCCAGCAGCTTAGGCCTCAATAATGAGCAGTTCTTC.

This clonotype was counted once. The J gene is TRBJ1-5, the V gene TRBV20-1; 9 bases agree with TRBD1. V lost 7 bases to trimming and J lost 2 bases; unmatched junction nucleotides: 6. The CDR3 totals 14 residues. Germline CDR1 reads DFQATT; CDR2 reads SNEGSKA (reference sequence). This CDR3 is CSVPGQGGNQPQHF. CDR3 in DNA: TGCAGTGTCCCGGGACAGGGAGGCAATCAGCCCCAGCATTTT.

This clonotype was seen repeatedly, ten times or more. As DNA, the CDR3 is TGCGCCAGCAGTGTTCTTGCACCCAATAATTCACCCCTCCACTTT. Protein: CASSVLAPNNSPLHF. This rearrangement joins TRBV10-2 to TRBJ1-6; unclear D gene. Trimming shortened V by 4 bases and J by 5 bases, and 12 bases separated the two germline ends. CDR1 is WSHSY and CDR2 is SAAADI in the germline V gene. The CDR3 spans 15 residues.

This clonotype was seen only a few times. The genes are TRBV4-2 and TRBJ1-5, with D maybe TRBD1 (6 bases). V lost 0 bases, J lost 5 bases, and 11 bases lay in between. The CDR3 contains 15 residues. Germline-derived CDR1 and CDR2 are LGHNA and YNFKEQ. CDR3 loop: CASSQDRQGHQPQHF. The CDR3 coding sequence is TGTGCCAGCAGCCAAGACAGGCAGGGGCATCAGCCCCAGCATTTT.

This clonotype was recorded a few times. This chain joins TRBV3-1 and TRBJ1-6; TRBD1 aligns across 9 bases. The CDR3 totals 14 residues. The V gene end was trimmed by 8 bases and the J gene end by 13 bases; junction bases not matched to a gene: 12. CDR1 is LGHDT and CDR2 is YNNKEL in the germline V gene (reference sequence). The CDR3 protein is CASRRDRAVGPLHF. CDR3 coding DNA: TGTGCCAGCCGCCGGGACAGGGCAGTGGGGCCCCTCCACTTT. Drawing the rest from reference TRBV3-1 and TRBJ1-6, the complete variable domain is DTAVSQTPKYLVTQMGNDKSIKCEQNLGHDTMYWYKQDSKKFLKIMFSYNNKELIINETVPNRFSPKSPDKAHLNLHINSLELGDSAVYFCASRRDRAVGPLHFGNGTRLTVT.

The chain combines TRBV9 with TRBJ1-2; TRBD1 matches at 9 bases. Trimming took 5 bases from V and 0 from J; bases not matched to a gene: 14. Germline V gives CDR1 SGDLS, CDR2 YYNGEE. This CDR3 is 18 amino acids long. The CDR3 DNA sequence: TGTGCCAGCAGGAGACCCGGGACAGGGTACCGCGCTAACTATGGCTACACCTTC. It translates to CASRRPGTGYRANYGYTF.

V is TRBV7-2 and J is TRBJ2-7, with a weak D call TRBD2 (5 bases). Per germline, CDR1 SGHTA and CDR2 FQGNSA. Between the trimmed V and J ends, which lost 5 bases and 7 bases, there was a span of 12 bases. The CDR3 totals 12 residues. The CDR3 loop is CASSVDYGEQYV. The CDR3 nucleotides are TGTGCCAGCAGCGTAGACTACGGGGAGCAGTACGTC.

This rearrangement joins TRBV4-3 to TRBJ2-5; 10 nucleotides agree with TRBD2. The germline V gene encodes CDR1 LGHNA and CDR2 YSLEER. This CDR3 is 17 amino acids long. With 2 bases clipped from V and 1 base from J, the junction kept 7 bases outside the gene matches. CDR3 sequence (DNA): TGCGCCAGCAGCCAAAGCTCGAGCGGGGGGGCCCAAGAGACCCAGTACTTC. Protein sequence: CASSQSSSGGAQETQYF.

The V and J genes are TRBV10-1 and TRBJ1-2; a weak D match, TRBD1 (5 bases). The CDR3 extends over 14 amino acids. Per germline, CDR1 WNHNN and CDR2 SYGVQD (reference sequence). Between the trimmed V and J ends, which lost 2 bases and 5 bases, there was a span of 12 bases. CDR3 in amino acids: CASSETGGVYGYTF. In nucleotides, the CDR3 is TGCGCCAGCAGTGAGACCGGGGGGGTTTATGGCTACACCTTC.

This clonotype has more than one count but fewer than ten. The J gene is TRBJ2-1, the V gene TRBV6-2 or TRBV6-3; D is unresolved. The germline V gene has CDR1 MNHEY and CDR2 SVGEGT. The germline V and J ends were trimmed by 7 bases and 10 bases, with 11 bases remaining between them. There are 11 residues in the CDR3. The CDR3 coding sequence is TGTGCCAGCACCAATAAGGCCGAGCAGTTCTTC. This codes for CASTNKAEQFF.

In DNA form, the CDR3 reads TGTGCCAGCAGTTTGGGACTAGCGGGGGGGCCCAATGAGCAGTTCTTC. This codes for CASSLGLAGGPNEQFF. The chain is built from TRBV12-3 or TRBV12-4 and TRBJ2-1; 16 nucleotides agree with TRBD2. The CDR3 loop spans 16 amino acids. V lost 3 bases, J lost 6 bases, and 2 bases stayed unmatched.